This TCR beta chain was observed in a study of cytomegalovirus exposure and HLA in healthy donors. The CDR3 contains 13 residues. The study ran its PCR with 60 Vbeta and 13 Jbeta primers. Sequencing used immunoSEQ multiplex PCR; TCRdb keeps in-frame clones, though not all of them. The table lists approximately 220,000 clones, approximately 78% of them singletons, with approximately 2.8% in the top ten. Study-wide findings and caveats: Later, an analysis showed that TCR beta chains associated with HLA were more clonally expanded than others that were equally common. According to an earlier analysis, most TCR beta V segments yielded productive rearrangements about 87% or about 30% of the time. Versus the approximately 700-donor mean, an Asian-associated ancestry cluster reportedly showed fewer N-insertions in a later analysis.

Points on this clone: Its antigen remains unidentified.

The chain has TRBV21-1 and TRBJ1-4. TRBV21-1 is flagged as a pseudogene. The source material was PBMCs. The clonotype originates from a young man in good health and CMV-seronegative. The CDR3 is CATERDNFEKLFF. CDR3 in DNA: TGTGCCACCGAACGGGATAACTTTGAAAAACTGTTTTTT.